Listed here are 21 T cell receptor beta chains from one sample, sequenced in a study of T cell responses to AZD1222 COVID-19 vaccine. The method was immunoSEQ multiplex PCR; TCRdb's version includes in-frame clones alone and lacks a portion of them. The sample carries around 200,000 clones, 90% to 95% recorded once. The sequencing here drew on peripheral blood, taken 28 days after the second AZD1222 dose. These receptors came from an adult who received the AZD1222 COVID-19 vaccine.

This clone has just one count. V and J are TRBV19 and TRBJ2-3, with 8 bases matching TRBD2. Germline V gives CDR1 LNHDA, CDR2 SQIVND (reference sequence). The CDR3 is 18 amino acids. V was clipped by 1 base and J by 6 bases; unmatched bases: 15. CDR3 DNA: TGTGCCAGTAGTATAGGTGCGGGAGGTATCCGACGTCAGGATACGCAGTATTTT. Translation: CASSIGAGGIRRQDTQYF.

The V and J genes are TRBV5-1 and TRBJ2-1; tentatively, D is TRBD2 (5 bases). The CDR3 covers 15 residues. CDR1 and CDR2 from the germline V gene are SGHRS and YFSETQ. Trimming left V 9 bases short and J 6 bases short, with 22 bases between. CDR3 bases: TGCGCCACCCAAGAGGAAAACTTTGGAGGCAATGAGCAGTTCTTC. Protein product: CATQEENFGGNEQFF.

The chain combines TRBV6-4 with TRBJ2-1, with D perhaps TRBD2 (7 bases). From germline, CDR1 is MRHNA and CDR2 SNTAGT. This CDR3 is built from 15 residues. V lost 4 bases to trimming and J lost 5 bases, with 15 bases between them. This chain's CDR3 is CASSVLAGANNEQFF. The CDR3 DNA reads as TGTGCCAGCAGTGTTCTCGCGGGGGCGAACAATGAGCAGTTCTTC.

The chain joins TRBV5-1 to TRBJ1-6, with 7 positions matching TRBD1. Germline CDR1 SGHRS, CDR2 YFSETQ. This CDR3 is built from 16 residues. Losses at the gene ends were 7 bases for V and 6 bases for J; bases not matched to a gene: 13. This CDR3 reads CASRSRPGQVNSPLHF. DNA for the CDR3: TGCGCCAGCCGTAGCCGGCCCGGACAGGTTAATTCACCCCTCCACTTT.

The CDR3 loop is CASSVDGRGIQYF. The CDR3 DNA reads as TGTGCCAGCAGCGTAGACGGCAGGGGTATTCAGTACTTC. The chain has TRBV9 and TRBJ2-4; TRBD1 is a possible D gene (6 bases). Germline CDR1 is SGDLS and CDR2 is YYNGEE. The germline V and J ends were trimmed by 0 bases and 10 bases, with 11 bases remaining between them. This CDR3 is built from 13 residues. Looking up the rest from reference TRBV9 and TRBJ2-4 gives the full variable domain: DSGVTQTPKHLITATGQRVTLRCSPRSGDLSVYWYQQSLDQGLQFLIQYYNGEERAKGNILERFSAQQFPDLHSELNLSSLELGDSALYFCASSVDGRGIQYFGAGTRLSVL.

The J gene is TRBJ2-1, the V gene TRBV9; possible D gene TRBD2, 6 bases. V shed 3 bases and J shed 4 bases, with 17 bases lying between them. This CDR3 contains 16 residues. Germline V gives CDR1 SGDLS, CDR2 YYNGEE. Written as DNA, the CDR3 is TGTGCCAGCAGCGCGCCCGGGACTCAGAAATACAATGAGCAGTTCTTC. Translated: CASSAPGTQKYNEQFF.

The chain couples TRBV6-4 to TRBJ2-1; possible D gene TRBD2, 7 bases. Germline CDR1 reads MRHNA; CDR2 reads SNTAGT. The CDR3 runs to 16 residues. Trimming took off 3 bases at V and 0 bases at J, with 12 bases between the two ends. The CDR3 sequence is CASSEFAGASYNEQFF. The DNA of the CDR3 is TGTGCCAGCAGTGAATTTGCGGGGGCCTCCTACAATGAGCAGTTCTTC.

The V gene is TRBV14, the J gene TRBJ1-1; unclear D gene. The germline V gene encodes CDR1 SGHDN and CDR2 FVKESK. The CDR3 totals 13 residues. V dropped 8 bases and J dropped 9 bases, with 19 bases sitting between them. CDR3 loop: CASGSRGSGQAFF. The CDR3 DNA sequence: TGTGCCAGCGGGAGCCGGGGTAGCGGGCAAGCTTTCTTT.

CDR3: CASSLSWVTEAFF. CDR3 nucleotide sequence: TGCGCCAGCAGCTTGAGCTGGGTCACTGAAGCTTTCTTT. This chain links TRBV5-1 with TRBJ1-1; D is uncertain. V was clipped by 1 base and J by 4 bases, with 8 bases between them. Per germline, CDR1 SGHRS and CDR2 YFSETQ. The CDR3 spans 13 residues. Together with reference TRBV5-1 and TRBJ1-1, the CDR3 gives the full variable domain: KAGVTQTPRYLIKTRGQQVTLSCSPISGHRSVSWYQQTPGQGLQFLFEYFSETQRNKGNFPGRFSGRQFSNSRSEMNVSTLELGDSALYLCASSLSWVTEAFFGQGTRLTVV.

The V gene is TRBV19, the J gene TRBJ1-5, with a weak D call TRBD1 (6 bases). CDR1 LNHDA and CDR2 SQIVND come from the germline V gene (reference sequence). Deletions cut 7 bases from V and 2 bases from J, with 15 bases between. This CDR3 has 15 residues. CDR3 loop: CASTWGASGNQPQHF. CDR3 coding DNA: TGTGCCAGTACGTGGGGGGCGAGTGGCAATCAGCCCCAGCATTTT.

The chain couples TRBV6-2 or TRBV6-3 to TRBJ2-3; TRBD2 agrees at 8 bases. Germline lookup yields CDR1 MNHEY and CDR2 SVGEGT. The V segment lost 6 bases and the J segment 3 bases; nucleotides outside the gene matches: 14. The CDR3 consists of 17 residues. The DNA for the CDR3 is TGTGCCAGCAGCGGGGGGGGGACGACAATCGCAACAGATACGCAGTATTTT. Encoded protein: CASSGGGTTIATDTQYF.

This chain links TRBV5-8 with TRBJ1-1, with 8 bases fitting TRBD1. CDR1 is SGHTS, CDR2 YDEGEE, per germline. The CDR3 spans 15 residues. Trimming removed 4 bases from V and 1 base from J; junction bases left unmatched: 6. The CDR3 DNA reads as TGTGCCAGCAGCAGAACCGGGACAGGGAACACTGAAGCTTTCTTT. Amino acid sequence: CASSRTGTGNTEAFF.

V is TRBV7-8 and J is TRBJ1-6, with TRBD1 as a possible D gene (5 bases). The CDR3 has 14 residues. Trimming removed 4 bases from V and 7 bases from J, with 11 bases in between. Per germline, CDR1 SGHVS and CDR2 FQNEAQ. CDR3 sequence: CASSSRDYNSPLHF. DNA of the CDR3: TGTGCCAGCAGCTCCCGGGACTACAATTCACCCCTCCACTTT.

The CDR3 nucleotides are TGTGCCAGCAGGGGAGAGGACAGGGTCCCCCTCACCTTC. Its protein product is CASRGEDRVPLTF. The J gene is TRBJ1-2, the V gene TRBV6-5; 8 bases agree with TRBD1. Germline V gene lookup returns CDR1 MNHEY and CDR2 SVGAGI. The CDR3 contains 13 residues. V was clipped by 6 bases and J by 13 bases; unmatched bases: 13.

The chain has TRBV28 and TRBJ2-3, with D hard to call. Germline values: CDR1 MDHEN, CDR2 SYDVKM. The V end lost 6 bases, the J end lost 2 bases, and 6 bases lay between the germline ends. The CDR3 length is 12 residues. As DNA, the CDR3 is TGTGCCAGCAGCATCGTCACAGATACGCAGTATTTT. It translates to CASSIVTDTQYF.

V and J are TRBV30 and TRBJ1-4, with D tentatively TRBD1 (5 bases). Per germline, CDR1 GTSNPN and CDR2 SVGIG (reference sequence). This CDR3 spans 15 amino acids. V lost 3 bases and J 7 bases, leaving 18 bases between the germline ends. The CDR3 loop reads CAWSPTPGPIEKLFF. The CDR3 DNA reads as TGTGCCTGGAGCCCCACTCCGGGACCTATTGAAAAACTGTTTTTT.

J is TRBJ1-2 and V is TRBV29-1, with a possible D match to TRBD1 (5 bases). The V and J ends lost 3 bases and 2 bases respectively, with 16 bases between them. CDR3 length equals 15 residues. CDR1 is SQVTM, CDR2 ANQGSEA, per germline. The CDR3 DNA follows: TGCAGCGTTGATTTTACGGGGACCCCAAACTATGGCTACACCTTC. This codes for CSVDFTGTPNYGYTF.

This chain joins TRBV19 and TRBJ1-5; D not certain. The CDR3 has 15 amino acids. Trimming pared 1 base from V and 11 bases from J, leaving 18 bases between. Germline V CDR1 and CDR2: LNHDA, SQIVND (reference sequence). The CDR3 DNA follows: TGTGCCAGTAGTATAGGGGTCGGCTCTCCCACGGCCCAGCATTTT. Encoded protein: CASSIGVGSPTAQHF.

The rearrangement uses TRBV4-1 and TRBJ1-2, with a possible D match to TRBD1 (5 bases). Per germline, CDR1 MGHRA and CDR2 YSYEKL. V dropped 0 bases and J dropped 8 bases, with 19 bases sitting between them. The CDR3 has 16 amino acids. Here the CDR3 reads CASSQDLGLIPTGYTF. The CDR3 bases are TGCGCCAGCAGCCAAGATTTGGGACTCATCCCCACCGGCTACACCTTC.

The chain links TRBV5-4 to TRBJ2-3; no definite D call. CDR3 length equals 15 residues. Trimming pared 6 bases from V and 0 bases from J, leaving 14 bases between. Germline values: CDR1 SGHNT, CDR2 YYREEE (reference sequence). The CDR3 DNA follows: TGTGCCAGCACCTCGGATCTCGACAGCACAGATACGCAGTATTTT. Amino acids: CASTSDLDSTDTQYF.

The chain couples TRBV25-1 to TRBJ2-3; 7 bases line up with TRBD2. The germline V gene has CDR1 MGHDK and CDR2 SYGVNS. Trimming removed 4 bases from V and 8 bases from J; junction bases left unmatched: 6. This CDR3 is 13 amino acids long. The CDR3 sequence is CASSGLALGTQYF. CDR3 in DNA: TGTGCCAGCAGTGGACTAGCTTTGGGTACGCAGTATTTT.